One sample yielded the 21 T cell receptor beta chains listed below, sequenced in a study of PD-1 blockade in classical Hodgkin lymphoma. The patients all showed relapse after autologous stem cell transplantation, while their brentuximab vedotin exposure varied. The assay was immunoSEQ multiplex PCR, and TCRdb's table has in-frame clones only and misses some. The data contain over 60,000 clones, about two thirds of them seen just once; the ten biggest clones take up roughly 9%. The specimen comprised peripheral blood mononuclear cells (PBMCs), sampled before the second cycle of nivolumab. Source of these receptors: a human donor with classical Hodgkin lymphoma.

J is TRBJ2-1 and V is TRBV7-3; D ambiguous. The V gene's germline CDR1 is SGHTA and CDR2 FQGTGA. The CDR3 covers 14 residues. V was clipped by 1 base and J by 5 bases, with 9 bases between them. The CDR3 sequence: CASSLKNWDNEQFF. For the CDR3, the DNA is TGTGCCAGCAGCTTAAAGAACTGGGACAATGAGCAGTTCTTC. The full variable domain, its missing parts supplied by reference TRBV7-3 and TRBJ2-1, is GAGVSQTPSNKVTEKGKYVELRCDPISGHTALYWYRQSLGQGPEFLIYFQGTGAADDSGLPNDRFFAVRPEGSVSTLKIQRTERGDSAVYLCASSLKNWDNEQFFGPGTRLTVL.

The J gene is TRBJ1-2, the V gene TRBV28, with 10 positions matching TRBD1. This CDR3 is built from 15 residues. Germline V gives CDR1 MDHEN, CDR2 SYDVKM. V lost 2 bases to trimming and J lost 3 bases; unmatched junction nucleotides: 3. DNA of the CDR3: TGTGCCAGCAGTTTACTAGGGACAGGGGACTATGGCTACACCTTC. It encodes CASSLLGTGDYGYTF.

The V and J genes are TRBV6-1 and TRBJ1-5; D gene uncertain. This CDR3 is built from 16 residues. Germline V lookup: CDR1 MNHNS, CDR2 SASEGT. V dropped 2 bases and J dropped 9 bases, with 20 bases sitting between them. CDR3 in amino acids: CASSERSHGGDRPQHF. The CDR3 DNA reads TGTGCCAGCAGTGAAAGGTCACACGGAGGCGATCGGCCCCAGCATTTT.

This chain links TRBV6-5 with TRBJ2-7; D gene unclear. Deletions cut 2 bases from V and 3 bases from J, with 5 bases between. The germline gives CDR1 MNHEY, CDR2 SVGAGI. The CDR3 covers 12 residues. The chain's CDR3 is CASSYNGYEQYF. CDR3 nucleotide sequence: TGTGCCAGCAGTTACAATGGCTACGAGCAGTACTTC.

The chain carries TRBV28 and TRBJ2-3, with 10 bases that match TRBD1. Per the germline V gene, CDR1 is MDHEN and CDR2 is SYDVKM. The CDR3 covers 15 residues. With 5 bases clipped from V and 3 bases from J, the junction kept 5 bases outside the gene matches. CDR3 sequence reads: CASSPGDRGTDTQYF. CDR3 nucleotide sequence: TGTGCCAGCAGTCCGGGGGACAGGGGTACAGATACGCAGTATTTT.

There are a few counts of this clone. This chain links TRBV28 with TRBJ2-7, with 8 positions matching TRBD2. The CDR3 is 15 residues long. The junction had 9 bases not matched to a gene; V was cut back by 5 bases and J by 3 bases. Germline V gives CDR1 MDHEN, CDR2 SYDVKM. The CDR3 region has the DNA TGTGCCAGCAGTCCGGCCAGTAGCGGGAACTACGAGCAGTACTTC. Translated: CASSPASSGNYEQYF.

The chain joins TRBV11-2 to TRBJ2-1, with D possibly matching TRBD2 (5 bases). The CDR3 extends over 17 amino acids. Germline V gene lookup returns CDR1 SGHAT and CDR2 FQNNGV. Trimming took 3 bases from V and 0 from J, leaving 15 bases between them. The CDR3 reads CASSLRSSSLSYNEQFF. The CDR3 region has the DNA TGTGCCAGCAGCTTGCGGAGTTCTAGCCTCTCCTACAATGAGCAGTTCTTC. The full variable domain, rest sourced from reference TRBV11-2 and TRBJ2-1, is EAGVAQSPRYKIIEKRQSVAFWCNPISGHATLYWYQQILGQGPKLLIQFQNNGVVDDSQLPKDRFSAERLKGVDSTLKIQPAKLEDSAVYLCASSLRSSSLSYNEQFFGPGTRLTVL.

For this clone: At the DNA level, this CDR3 is encoded by other sequences in the same sample as well. The chain is built from TRBV27 and TRBJ2-5; D might be TRBD1 (5 bases). The CDR3 has 14 amino acids. Germline CDR1 MNHEY, CDR2 SMNVEV (reference sequence). The V and J ends lost 5 bases and 3 bases respectively, with 13 bases between them. DNA of the CDR3: TGTGCCAGCAGTGCCTCAGGGAACGAAGAGACCCAGTACTTC. Translation gives CASSASGNEETQYF.

The CDR3 region is CASSAVSETQYF. CDR3 in DNA: TGTGCCAGCAGTGCCGTTTCAGAGACCCAGTACTTC. The chain uses TRBV2 and TRBJ2-5, with D uncertain. Germline V CDR1 and CDR2: SNHLY, FYNNEI. V gave up 4 bases and J gave up 4 bases, with 7 bases separating them. The CDR3 contains 12 residues. Using reference TRBV2 and TRBJ2-5 for the parts outside the CDR3, the full variable domain is EPEVTQTPSHQVTQMGQEVILRCVPISNHLYFYWYRQILGQKVEFLVSFYNNEISEKSEIFDDQFSVERPDGSNFTLKIRSTKLEDSAMYFCASSAVSETQYFGPGTRLLVL.

The V and J genes are TRBV10-1 and TRBJ1-1; D is unclear. Trimming cost V 3 bases and J 0 bases, with 8 bases left between them. CDR3 size: 14 residues. The germline V gene encodes CDR1 WNHNN and CDR2 SYGVQD (reference sequence). CDR3 loop: CASSDSSVNTEAFF. The DNA for the CDR3 is TGCGCCAGCAGTGACTCATCGGTGAACACTGAAGCTTTCTTT.

The V gene is TRBV19, the J gene TRBJ1-1; D is undetermined. Germline V gene sequence: CDR1 LNHDA, CDR2 SQIVND (reference sequence). The CDR3 sequence is 14 residues long. Trimming stripped 4 bases from V and 1 base from J, with 10 bases between. The CDR3 spells CASSTSIGNTEAFF. CDR3 coding DNA: TGTGCCAGTAGTACCTCAATCGGGAACACTGAAGCTTTCTTT. The whole variable domain, filled in from reference TRBV19 and TRBJ1-1, reads DGGITQSPKYLFRKEGQNVTLSCEQNLNHDAMYWYRQDPGQGLRLIYYSQIVNDFQKGDIAEGYSVSREKKESFPLTVTSAQKNPTAFYLCASSTSIGNTEAFFGQGTRLTVV.

Within the sample, this clone is medium-sized. The chain has TRBV9 and TRBJ2-2; D may be TRBD2 (5 bases). Germline CDR1 reads SGDLS; CDR2 reads YYNGEE. V was clipped by 2 bases and J by 6 bases, with 14 bases between them. The CDR3 has 15 amino acids. The CDR3 sequence is CASSVLPQRPGELFF. Written as DNA, the CDR3 is TGTGCCAGCAGCGTCCTCCCGCAGCGGCCCGGGGAGCTGTTTTTT.

This clone was detected only a few times. The chain links TRBV11-2 to TRBJ2-1, with TRBD2 identical over 11 bases. The V gene end was trimmed by 3 bases and the J gene end by 7 bases; junction bases not matched to a gene: 8. Per germline, CDR1 SGHAT and CDR2 FQNNGV. This CDR3 comprises 16 residues. CDR3 protein: CASSFTSGRVSNEQFF. CDR3 nucleotide sequence: TGTGCCAGCAGCTTTACTAGCGGGAGAGTGAGTAATGAGCAGTTCTTC.

J is TRBJ2-1 and V is TRBV6-5, with D uncertain. V was pared by 4 bases and J by 9 bases, with 22 bases between. Germline CDR1 MNHEY, CDR2 SVGAGI. This CDR3 region has 16 residues. The CDR3 DNA is TGTGCCAGCAGTTCTTGGGGTAAGACTGGCCCTGGTGAGCAGTTCTTC. It translates to CASSSWGKTGPGEQFF.

This chain uses TRBV7-5 with TRBJ2-1; TRBD1, the D gene given by the table, was not confirmed from the DNA. TRBV7-5 is a listed pseudogene. The CDR3 contains 13 residues. CDR3 in amino acids: CVRSRPRGPEQFF. As DNA, the CDR3 is TGTGTCAGAAGCAGACCCAGGGGCCCTGAGCAGTTCTTC.

This clone was recorded a few times. The gene calls are TRBV29-1 and TRBJ1-2; maybe TRBD1 (5 bases). The length of the CDR3 is 14 residues. The ends were cut back, 0 bases at V and 3 bases at J, with 11 bases in the middle. Germline values: CDR1 SQVTM, CDR2 ANQGSEA. The CDR3 region is CSVEDRKGYYGYTF. The CDR3 coding sequence is TGCAGCGTTGAAGATCGGAAGGGGTACTATGGCTACACCTTC.

J is TRBJ2-7 and V is TRBV6-5; 11 bases fit TRBD1. V lost 2 bases, J lost 7 bases, and 4 bases stayed unmatched. CDR1 is MNHEY and CDR2 is SVGAGI in the germline V gene. This CDR3 region has 14 residues. The CDR3 is CASSYGQGAGEQYF. The CDR3 bases are TGTGCCAGCAGTTACGGACAGGGGGCGGGGGAGCAGTACTTC.

The rearrangement links TRBV27 to TRBJ1-2; perhaps TRBD1 as D (6 bases). This CDR3 is built from 15 residues. Germline V gives CDR1 MNHEY, CDR2 SMNVEV (reference sequence). With 7 bases removed from V and 5 bases from J, the gap between germline ends came to 20 bases. The CDR3 loop reads CASTRTGSATYGYTF. The CDR3, as DNA: TGTGCCAGCACCCGAACAGGGAGTGCTACTTATGGCTACACCTTC.

This clone came up a few times. The J gene is TRBJ2-1, the V gene TRBV19; 10 bases are a match to TRBD2. The germline CDR1 and CDR2 sequences are LNHDA and SQIVND (reference sequence). This CDR3 is built from 14 residues. V trimming: 5 bases; J trimming: 9 bases; junction bases outside the gene matches: 7. The CDR3 here is CASSQAGGYGEQFF. DNA of the CDR3: TGTGCCAGTAGTCAAGCGGGAGGGTATGGTGAGCAGTTCTTC.

The chain employs TRBV5-1 and TRBJ1-1; D may be TRBD1 (6 bases). V gave up 4 bases and J gave up 1 base, with 8 bases separating them. Germline CDR1 reads SGHRS; CDR2 reads YFSETQ. This CDR3 comprises 13 residues. DNA of the CDR3: TGCGCCAGCAGCCGGGACACGAACACTGAAGCTTTCTTT. This translates into CASSRDTNTEAFF.

V usage is TRBV5-6 and J usage is TRBJ1-3; D may be TRBD1 (6 bases). The CDR3 totals 13 residues. Germline V CDR1 and CDR2: SGHDT, YYEEEE. V lost 4 bases and J 3 bases, leaving 8 bases between the germline ends. As DNA, the CDR3 is TGTGCCAGCAGCCCAGGGGTTGGAAACACCATATATTTT. This encodes CASSPGVGNTIYF.